This TCR beta chain was identified in a study of blood T cell repertoires in COVID-19. Only in-frame clones appear in the TCRdb table, and some are missing; sequencing was by immunoSEQ multiplex PCR. In the table there are fewer than 75,000 clones, approximately 89% of which are singletons. This clone was detected a few times. This CDR3 contains 17 residues. In germline, CDR1 is SNHLY, CDR2 FYNNEI. After removal of 6 bases from V and 5 bases from J, the junction contained 12 bases not matched to a gene. The chain joins TRBV2 to TRBJ1-5, with 11 bases matching TRBD1. This clonotype was sampled from an elderly man with acute or convalescent COVID-19. The material sequenced was peripheral blood. The CDR3 nucleotides are TGTGCCAGCAGCGGGTACCCCCGGACAGGGGGCGATCAGCCCCAGCATTTT. Translating it yields CASSGYPRTGGDQPQHF.